The 26 T cell receptor beta chains given below trace back to one sample, sequenced in a study of response to subunit inactivated influenza vaccine. TCRdb re-derived calls from the RT-PCR reads in MiXCR, one entry per CDR3 protein. The repertoire holds 400,000 to 650,000 distinct CDR3 sequences, with approximately 7.7% as singletons. Material: PBMCs from blood, obtained less than 30 months after vaccination. All receptors come from a man between 50 and 75 years old who received an inactivated influenza vaccine.

In its sample, this clonotype was seen a few times. The V and J genes are TRBV6-2 or TRBV6-3 and TRBJ2-7; D is perhaps TRBD1 (6 bases). V lost 2 bases to trimming and J lost 2 bases, with 16 bases between them. CDR1 and CDR2 (germline): MNHEY, SVGEGT. The CDR3 is made up of 16 amino acids. CDR3 region: CASSYPGHLSPYEQYF. The CDR3 nucleotides read TGTGCCAGCAGTTACCCGGGACACCTTTCCCCCTACGAGCAGTACTTC.

This clonotype was observed a few times. The CDR3 nucleotides are TGTGCCAGCAGTGAAGCGCCTCGGGGGGCGCGAAGCGAAGCTTTCTTT. This sequence encodes CASSEAPRGARSEAFF. The genes are TRBV6-1 and TRBJ1-1; weak D call: TRBD1 (6 bases). The CDR3 loop spans 16 amino acids. Deletions cut 0 bases from V and 8 bases from J, with 19 bases between. The V gene's germline CDR1 is MNHNS and CDR2 SASEGT.

The chain combines TRBV5-1 with TRBJ2-7; D is undetermined. V was trimmed by 2 bases and J by 2 bases, leaving 11 bases between them. Germline CDR1 SGHRS, CDR2 YFSETQ. The CDR3 loop spans 14 amino acids. In nucleotides, the CDR3 is TGCGCCAGCAGCTTCTCAGCGAACGCCTACGAGCAGTACTTC. Protein product: CASSFSANAYEQYF.

The rearrangement joins TRBV19 to TRBJ2-2; D is ambiguous. CDR3 length equals 15 residues. CDR1 LNHDA and CDR2 SQIVND come from the germline V gene (reference sequence). Trimming pared 7 bases from V and 0 bases from J, leaving 12 bases between. The CDR3 loop is CASTMTNANTGELFF. The CDR3 DNA reads TGTGCCAGTACCATGACGAACGCGAACACCGGGGAGCTGTTTTTT.

By share, this clonotype ranks as medium-sized. The chain uses TRBV12-3 or TRBV12-4 and TRBJ1-1, with 9 bases identical to TRBD1. J lost 11 bases, V lost 6 bases, and 10 bases had no gene match. The CDR3 has 13 amino acids. The DNA for the CDR3 is TGTGCCAGCAGCTCCTTAGGACAGGGGAAGGCTTTCTTT. Its protein product is CASSSLGQGKAFF.

This clonotype was recorded many times. This chain uses TRBV7-2 with TRBJ2-7; D is possibly TRBD1 or TRBD2 (6 bases each). Trimming cost V 4 bases and J 3 bases, with 16 bases left between them. The germline gives CDR1 SGHTA, CDR2 FQGNSA. CDR3 length: 15 residues. The CDR3 loop reads CASSSGGTRIYEQYF. For the CDR3, the DNA is TGTGCCAGCAGCTCCGGCGGGACACGAATCTACGAGCAGTACTTC.

The chain uses TRBV12-3 or TRBV12-4 and TRBJ2-2; no definite D call. Trimming removed 7 bases at V and 8 bases at J, with 11 bases between. The CDR3 loop spans 12 amino acids. The CDR3 here is CASTNGAGELFF. The CDR3 DNA reads as TGTGCCAGCACCAATGGAGCAGGGGAGCTGTTTTTT.

CDR3 region: CASSSGVARSGNTIYF. The DNA of the CDR3 is TGCGCCAGCAGCTCGGGTGTCGCCCGCTCTGGAAACACCATATATTTT. The V call is TRBV5-1, the J call TRBJ1-3, with D unclear. The CDR3 covers 16 residues. CDR1 is SGHRS, CDR2 YFSETQ, per germline. The germline V and J ends were trimmed by 3 bases and 0 bases, with 13 bases remaining between them.

In this sample, this clonotype turned up a few times. This chain connects TRBV10-3 to TRBJ2-6; D is uncertain. The CDR3 is 17 residues long. V lost 3 bases and J lost 6, with 18 bases in between. Germline-derived CDR1 and CDR2 are ENHRY and SYGVKD. Written as DNA, the CDR3 is TGTGCCATCAGTGACGATAGTCGCGGCGTATTGGCCAACGTCCTGACTTTC. This encodes CAISDDSRGVLANVLTF.

This clonotype was observed a handful of times. CDR3 loop: CSARSIISGASGRGEQYF. CDR3 coding DNA: TGCAGCGCCCGTTCAATTATAAGCGGGGCTAGCGGGAGAGGCGAGCAGTACTTC. The chain has TRBV29-1 and TRBJ2-7; 10 nucleotides match TRBD2. Germline CDR1 reads SQVTM; CDR2 reads ANQGSEA. Trimming cost V 7 bases and J 6 bases; bases outside gene matches: 24. The CDR3 covers 18 residues.

In its sample, this clonotype was seen many times. The J gene is TRBJ2-1, the V gene TRBV6-2 or TRBV6-3; 9 nucleotides agree with TRBD2. This CDR3 has 14 residues. Germline loops: CDR1 MNHEY, CDR2 SVGEGT. With 6 bases clipped from V and 4 bases from J, the junction kept 4 bases outside the gene matches. For the CDR3, the DNA is TGTGCCAGCAGGGGGACTAGCTATTACAATGAGCAGTTCTTC. Protein product: CASRGTSYYNEQFF.

This clonotype appeared many times. This sequence joins TRBV29-1 and TRBJ1-4; D uncertain. V was shortened by 5 bases and J by 8 bases, with 15 bases between the two germline ends. The germline V gene has CDR1 SQVTM and CDR2 ANQGSEA. The CDR3 extends over 13 amino acids. CDR3: CSVWTASEEKLFF. CDR3 DNA: TGCAGCGTTTGGACTGCCTCCGAGGAAAAACTGTTTTTT.

This clonotype was recorded a few times. DNA of the CDR3: TGTGCCAGCAGTTACTCCATACCGGGACAGGTAGAGGAGCAGTACTTC. Translating it yields CASSYSIPGQVEEQYF. The gene calls are TRBV6-2 or TRBV6-3 and TRBJ2-7; 8 positions match TRBD1. The CDR3 loop spans 16 amino acids. Trimming took 0 bases from V and 7 from J; bases not matched to a gene: 11. Germline CDR1 reads MNHEY; CDR2 reads SVGEGT.

This clonotype was observed a few times. V is TRBV7-9 and J is TRBJ1-1; D is uncertain. The ends were cut back, 5 bases at V and 8 bases at J, with 6 bases in the middle. This CDR3 has 10 amino acids. Germline V gene data show CDR1 as SEHNR and CDR2 as FQNEAQ (reference sequence). CDR3 in DNA: TGTGCCAGCAGCCCCTCCGAAGCTTTCTTT. Residues: CASSPSEAFF.

The gene calls are TRBV5-1 and TRBJ2-3; 7 bases are shared with TRBD1. J was trimmed by 4 bases and V by 7 bases; bases with no gene match: 9. The CDR3 runs to 14 residues. The germline V gene encodes CDR1 SGHRS and CDR2 YFSETQ. This chain's CDR3 is CASYSRDRADTQYF. CDR3 sequence (DNA): TGCGCCAGCTACTCCCGGGACAGAGCAGATACGCAGTATTTT. Complete variable domain (other parts from reference TRBV5-1 and TRBJ2-3): KAGVTQTPRYLIKTRGQQVTLSCSPISGHRSVSWYQQTPGQGLQFLFEYFSETQRNKGNFPGRFSGRQFSNSRSEMNVSTLELGDSALYLCASYSRDRADTQYFGPGTRLTVL.

V is TRBV7-2 and J is TRBJ1-3; 12 nucleotides agree with TRBD1. Germline loops: CDR1 SGHTA, CDR2 FQGNSA. CDR3 length: 17 residues. V lost 5 bases to trimming and J lost 4 bases; unmatched junction nucleotides: 9. For the CDR3, the DNA is TGTGCCAGCAGCCCTCCCGGGACAGGGGGCTTCGGAAACACCATATATTTT. This gives the protein CASSPPGTGGFGNTIYF.

The V gene is TRBV6-2 or TRBV6-3, the J gene TRBJ2-1; D is undetermined. V shed 3 bases and J shed 4 bases, with 13 bases lying between them. Germline assignment: CDR1 MNHEY and CDR2 SVGEGT. The CDR3 loop spans 15 amino acids. CDR3 sequence: CASSYLRLPYNEQFF. In DNA form, the CDR3 reads TGTGCCAGCAGTTATTTGCGACTGCCTTACAATGAGCAGTTCTTC.

This clonotype was observed a handful of times. This chain links TRBV6-1 with TRBJ2-4; 7 bases align to TRBD2. In germline, CDR1 is MNHNS, CDR2 SASEGT. The CDR3 covers 16 residues. J lost 0 bases, V lost 7 bases, and 9 bases had no gene match. CDR3 coding DNA: TGTGCCAGCACCGGCGGGGGTGCTCTAGCCAAAAACATTCAGTACTTC. Translated: CASTGGGALAKNIQYF.

The chain recombines TRBV24-1 with TRBJ2-1; 13 bases fit TRBD2. The CDR3 is 15 amino acids. Trimming removed 7 bases from V and 6 bases from J; junction bases left unmatched: 5. Germline CDR1 and CDR2: KGHDR and SFDVKD. CDR3 nucleotide sequence: TGTGCCACCAGGCGACTAGCGGGAGGCCTCAATGAGCAGTTCTTC. Translating it yields CATRRLAGGLNEQFF.

This clonotype was counted many times. The V gene is TRBV2, the J gene TRBJ1-5, with D maybe TRBD1 (5 bases). Per the germline V gene, CDR1 is SNHLY and CDR2 is FYNNEI. Trimming removed 2 bases from V and 1 base from J, with 12 bases in between. The CDR3 covers 16 residues. CDR3 sequence (DNA): TGTGCCAGCAGTGAATTGTGGGGGTTGAGCAATCAGCCCCAGCATTTT. Translated: CASSELWGLSNQPQHF. The variable domain in full, completed from reference TRBV2 and TRBJ1-5, reads EPEVTQTPSHQVTQMGQEVILRCVPISNHLYFYWYRQILGQKVEFLVSFYNNEISEKSEIFDDQFSVERPDGSNFTLKIRSTKLEDSAMYFCASSELWGLSNQPQHFGDGTRLSIL.

A few counts support this clonotype. The rearrangement links TRBV6-2 or TRBV6-3 to TRBJ1-2; D gene unclear. Germline CDR1 reads MNHEY; CDR2 reads SVGEGT. V gave up 2 bases and J gave up 0 bases, with 10 bases separating them. The CDR3 sequence is 15 residues long. CDR3 nucleotides: TGTGCCAGCAGTTACGTGGACGTAGCTAACTATGGCTACACCTTC. Translation gives CASSYVDVANYGYTF.

CDR3 amino acids: CASSLPTSGGQETQYF. The CDR3 region has the DNA TGTGCCAGCAGCTTACCGACTAGCGGGGGTCAAGAGACCCAGTACTTC. V and J are TRBV6-5 and TRBJ2-5; 12 bases map to TRBD2. Per the germline V gene, CDR1 is MNHEY and CDR2 is SVGAGI. J was trimmed by 2 bases and V by 6 bases; bases with no gene match: 7. This CDR3 spans 16 amino acids.

There are many counts of this clonotype. The V and J genes are TRBV29-1 and TRBJ2-3; 12 positions match TRBD2. The germline gives CDR1 SQVTM, CDR2 ANQGSEA. J was trimmed by 8 bases and V by 4 bases; bases with no gene match: 7. The CDR3 length is 14 residues. CDR3 coding DNA: TGCAGCGTTGGCCTAGCGGGAGGGACTGGTACGCAGTATTTT. Its protein is CSVGLAGGTGTQYF.

This clonotype has ten or more counts. The gene calls are TRBV5-1 and TRBJ2-1; D remains unclear. Trimming removed 5 bases from V and 8 bases from J, with 14 bases in between. CDR1 and CDR2 (germline): SGHRS, YFSETQ. The CDR3 has 13 residues. The CDR3 protein is CASSYVRSDEQFF. The CDR3 DNA follows: TGCGCCAGCAGTTACGTAAGGAGCGATGAGCAGTTCTTC.

This clonotype was counted ten times or more. V is TRBV30 and J is TRBJ1-2, with a weak D call TRBD1 (5 bases). CDR1 GTSNPN and CDR2 SVGIG come from the germline V gene (reference sequence). This CDR3 contains 14 residues. V was trimmed by 3 bases and J by 4 bases, leaving 15 bases between them. In DNA form, the CDR3 reads TGTGCCTGGAGCGACTCTTGGGGCAGCTATGGCTACACCTTC. Translated: CAWSDSWGSYGYTF.

The sample holds many counts of this clonotype. CDR3 sequence reads: CASSPIFSNEQFF. The CDR3, as DNA: TGTGCCAGCAGTCCAATTTTCAGCAATGAGCAGTTCTTC. The V gene is TRBV12-3 or TRBV12-4, the J gene TRBJ2-1, with D unresolved. V was pared by 5 bases and J by 6 bases, with 11 bases between. The CDR3 covers 13 residues.